These T cell receptor beta chains were read from a single sample in a study of beta chain features in type 1 diabetes. The protocol was immunoSEQ multiplex PCR, while the TCRdb copy is restricted to in-frame clones and leaves out a portion. The sample carries 330,000 or so clones, about 12% recorded once. Sequencing was carried out using naive CD4+ T cells from blood. These receptors came from a young woman with type 1 diabetes. CDR3s include the opening cysteine and the closing phenylalanine or tryptophan. D genes are given only for firm matches. A clone size is listed for some rows: how often the clone was seen (once, few, many), or a class if it is expanded.

clone size	D gene	V gene	J gene	CDR3 protein	CDR3 DNA
few	NA	TRBV7-9	TRBJ1-4	CASSRDTSEKLFF	TGTGCCAGCAGTCGGGACACCTCTGAAAAACTGTTTTTT
NA	TRBD1	TRBV7-9	TRBJ2-7	CASRARTGVGEQYF	TGTGCCAGCAGAGCCCGGACAGGGGTAGGCGAGCAGTACTTC
NA	TRBD2	TRBV29-1	TRBJ2-3	CSVVGGAGSTDTQYF	TGCAGCGTTGTCGGGGGGGCTGGGAGCACAGATACGCAGTATTTT
NA	NA	TRBV7-2	TRBJ2-5	CASTPAGETQYF	TGTGCCAGCACCCCGGCGGGGGAGACCCAGTACTTC
NA	NA	TRBV29-1	TRBJ2-7	CSGGLVGAYEQYF	TGCAGCGGCGGATTGGTAGGGGCCTACGAGCAGTACTTC
NA	NA	TRBV6-5	TRBJ1-5	CASSPRSNQPQHF	TGTGCCAGCAGCCCCAGAAGCAATCAGCCCCAGCATTTT
NA	TRBD2	TRBV19	TRBJ2-1	CASQPRRLAGDWEQFF	TGTGCCAGCCAGCCCCGGAGGCTAGCGGGGGACTGGGAGCAGTTCTTC
NA	NA	TRBV7-9	TRBJ1-4	CASSYGGGVKEKLFF	TGTGCCAGCAGCTATGGGGGAGGTGTAAAGGAAAAACTGTTTTTT
few	TRBD1	TRBV5-1	TRBJ2-5	CASSVGTGGRETQYF	TGCGCCAGCAGCGTCGGGACAGGGGGCCGAGAGACCCAGTACTTC
few	TRBD1	TRBV28	TRBJ2-1	CASTSTGTETYYNEQFF	TGTGCCAGCACCTCGACCGGGACAGAGACTTATTACAATGAGCAGTTCTTC
NA	TRBD1	TRBV9	TRBJ1-2	CASSGQGYGYTF	TGTGCCAGCAGCGGACAGGGGTATGGCTACACCTTC
NA	NA	TRBV27	TRBJ1-5	CASSFSGYSNQPQHF	TGTGCCAGCAGTTTCTCAGGTTATAGCAATCAGCCCCAGCATTTT
NA	TRBD2	TRBV7-9	TRBJ2-7	CASSSSGGAEQYF	TGTGCCAGCAGCTCTAGCGGGGGGGCAGAGCAGTACTTC
few	TRBD2	TRBV30	TRBJ2-1	CAWSVRGRLAGSPRYEQFF	TGTGCCTGGAGTGTACGGGGACGACTAGCGGGCTCCCCACGCTATGAGCAGTTCTTC
NA	NA	TRBV18	TRBJ2-7	CASSPRLAESSYEQYF	TGTGCCAGCTCACCACGGCTAGCAGAAAGCTCCTACGAGCAGTACTTC
NA	NA	TRBV19	TRBJ2-7	CASSMQGQTSEQYF	TGTGCCAGTAGCATGCAAGGACAAACGTCCGAGCAGTACTTC
NA	TRBD1	TRBV6-6	TRBJ2-1	CASADRDNEQFF	TGTGCCAGCGCCGACAGGGACAATGAGCAGTTCTTC
few	TRBD2	TRBV4-1	TRBJ2-3	CASSQVPGTRGADTQYF	TGCGCCAGCAGCCAAGTCCCCGGGACCCGGGGGGCAGATACGCAGTATTTT
NA	TRBD2	TRBV10-3	TRBJ2-7	CAIREAGGEAEQYF	TGTGCCATCAGGGAAGCGGGAGGCGAAGCCGAGCAGTACTTC
NA	TRBD1	TRBV14	TRBJ2-4	CASSQGPTGIQYF	TGTGCCAGCAGCCAAGGCCCGACAGGGATTCAGTACTTC
NA	NA	TRBV20-1	TRBJ2-2	CSAPTGGELFF	TGCAGTGCCCCCACTGGCGGGGAGCTGTTTTTT
few	TRBD1	TRBV30	TRBJ1-3	CAWSLSGQGSGNTIYF	TGTGCCTGGAGTCTAAGCGGACAGGGAAGTGGAAACACCATATATTTT
few	NA	TRBV9	TRBJ2-7	CASSEREATYEQYF	TGTGCCAGCAGCGAGCGCGAAGCCACCTACGAGCAGTACTTC
NA	NA	TRBV11-2	TRBJ2-3	CATLPTYSTDTQYF	TGTGCCACCCTCCCGACTTACAGCACAGATACGCAGTATTTT
NA	TRBD1	TRBV5-1	TRBJ2-1	CASSSTGTGSNEQFF	TGCGCCAGCAGCTCGACCGGGACAGGGAGCAATGAGCAGTTCTTC
few	NA	TRBV5-4	TRBJ1-6	CASSLEGGNSPLHF	TGTGCCAGCAGCTTGGAAGGGGGTAATTCACCCCTCCACTTT
NA	TRBD2	TRBV19	TRBJ2-1	CASSPISGGNYNEQFF	TGTGCCAGTAGTCCCATTAGCGGGGGCAACTACAATGAGCAGTTCTTC